The 14 T cell receptor beta chains presented below share a single source sample, sequenced in a study of T-cell memory formation after mild COVID-19. TCRdb re-analysed the 5' RACE reads in MiXCR, keeping a single row per CDR3 protein. Counted here are about 290,000 distinct CDR3 sequences, under 20% occurring once; the ten biggest clones make up about 23%. Sequenced material: PBMCs or a T cell subset sorted from them (not recorded which). These receptors were collected from a man between 18 and 35 years old who had mild COVID-19 (a few samples of this study predate the infection). Cell type and time point are not known.

The chain combines TRBV20-1 with TRBJ2-3; D might be TRBD2 (7 bases). Germline lookup yields CDR1 DFQATT and CDR2 SNEGSKA (reference sequence). V was clipped by 5 bases and J by 5 bases, with 14 bases between them. This CDR3 is 13 amino acids long. The DNA of the CDR3 is TGCAGTGCTCGCTGGGGGGGGCGAGATACGCAGTATTTT. Amino acids: CSARWGGRDTQYF.

This clonotype was seen more than once but under ten times. The chain combines TRBV20-1 with TRBJ2-5; D is unclear. This CDR3 comprises 12 residues. V lost 1 base and J 5 bases, leaving 8 bases between the germline ends. CDR1 is DFQATT and CDR2 is SNEGSKA in the germline V gene (reference sequence). In nucleotides, the CDR3 is TGCAGTGCTAGAGTGTTAAGTGAGACCCAGTACTTC. It yields the protein CSARVLSETQYF.

This sequence joins TRBV6-1 and TRBJ1-2, with 9 nucleotides matching TRBD1. V lost 4 bases, J lost 2 bases, and 5 bases stayed unmatched. The germline CDR1 and CDR2 sequences are MNHNS and SASEGT. The CDR3 contains 15 residues. The CDR3 DNA follows: TGTGCCAGCAGTGGGGGACAGGGAGGCAACTATGGCTACACCTTC. It codes for CASSGGQGGNYGYTF.

This clonotype was seen more than once but under ten times. The CDR3 is CASEGQAFTEAFF. CDR3 DNA sequence: TGTGCCAGCGAAGGACAGGCGTTCACTGAAGCTTTCTTT. V gene TRBV7-2 combines with J gene TRBJ1-1; 7 positions match TRBD1. The CDR3 runs to 13 residues. Germline loops: CDR1 SGHTA, CDR2 FQGNSA. V shed 8 bases, J shed 4 bases, and the junction held 7 bases outside the gene matches.

This chain connects TRBV24-1 to TRBJ2-7; D gene unclear. From germline, CDR1 is KGHDR and CDR2 SFDVKD. Between the trimmed V and J ends, which lost 8 bases and 2 bases, there was a span of 15 bases. The CDR3 is 14 residues long. The CDR3 DNA follows: TGTGCCACCACCCAACGACGGTCCACCTACGAGCAGTACGTC. Its protein is CATTQRRSTYEQYV.

There are many counts of this clonotype. This chain uses TRBV4-1 with TRBJ2-7; the match to TRBD2 covers 11 bases. Trimming removed 3 bases from V and 6 bases from J; junction bases left unmatched: 1. Germline CDR1 and CDR2: MGHRA and YSYEKL. This CDR3 has 13 amino acids. In nucleotides, the CDR3 is TGCGCCAGCAGCCAGCTAGCGGGGGGCGAGCAGTACGTC. Its protein product is CASSQLAGGEQYV.

This clonotype was detected a few times. The chain is built from TRBV9 and TRBJ1-5; TRBD1 matches at 9 bases. V dropped 2 bases and J dropped 0; count of bases not matched to a gene: 6. This CDR3 spans 17 amino acids. Per the germline V gene, CDR1 is SGDLS and CDR2 is YYNGEE. In DNA form, the CDR3 reads TGTGCCAGCAGCGTGGGACAGGGATTACATAGCAATCAGCCCCAGCATTTT. Amino acid sequence: CASSVGQGLHSNQPQHF.

The chain joins TRBV20-1 to TRBJ1-2, with a possible D match to TRBD1 (6 bases). V shed 6 bases and J shed 4 bases, with 18 bases lying between them. This CDR3 is 14 amino acids long. Germline V CDR1 and CDR2: DFQATT, SNEGSKA (reference sequence). CDR3 DNA: TGCAGTGCCCTTTCGGCGGGGGCCACCTATGGCTACACCTTC. It specifies CSALSAGATYGYTF.

The genes are TRBV4-3 and TRBJ2-1, with 10 bases identical to TRBD2. Germline trimming cut 0 bases from V and 8 bases from J; bases unmatched to any gene: 4. This CDR3 comprises 15 residues. Germline V gene data show CDR1 as LGHNA and CDR2 as YSLEER. Here the CDR3 reads CASSQDWTSGYEQFF. The CDR3, as DNA: TGCGCCAGCAGCCAAGATTGGACTAGCGGCTATGAGCAGTTCTTC.

This chain joins TRBV7-9 and TRBJ2-1; possible D gene TRBD1, 5 bases. This CDR3 contains 16 residues. With 7 bases removed from V and 1 base from J, the gap between germline ends came to 17 bases. Germline V gene data show CDR1 as SEHNR and CDR2 as FQNEAQ (reference sequence). CDR3: CASIPKTGASYNEQFF. The CDR3, as DNA: TGTGCCAGCATCCCGAAGACTGGGGCTTCCTACAATGAGCAGTTCTTC. Complete variable domain (other parts from reference TRBV7-9 and TRBJ2-1): DTGVSQNPRHKITKRGQNVTFRCDPISEHNRLYWYRQTLGQGPEFLTYFQNEAQLEKSRLLSDRFSAERPKGSFSTLEIQRTEQGDSAMYLCASIPKTGASYNEQFFGPGTRLTVL.

The rearrangement links TRBV6-1 to TRBJ2-3; D is unresolved. V shed 3 bases and J shed 2 bases, with 12 bases lying between them. CDR1 MNHNS and CDR2 SASEGT come from the germline V gene. The CDR3 spans 15 residues. The CDR3 here is CASSDGQAHTDTQYF. CDR3 sequence (DNA): TGTGCCAGCAGTGACGGGCAGGCCCACACAGATACGCAGTATTTT.

This clonotype was recorded a few times. The gene calls are TRBV14 and TRBJ2-1; D is ambiguous. Germline V gene lookup returns CDR1 SGHDN and CDR2 FVKESK. V was shortened by 5 bases and J by 7 bases, with 24 bases between the two germline ends. The CDR3 loop spans 17 amino acids. The DNA for the CDR3 is TGTGCCAGCAGCGCCCGCAGGTTAGCCGTTTCAAGGAATGAGCAGTTCTTC. Its translation is CASSARRLAVSRNEQFF.

The chain recombines TRBV7-2 with TRBJ2-2, with 10 bases matching TRBD2. Looked up from germline, CDR1 is SGHTA and CDR2 is FQGNSA. This CDR3 is built from 16 residues. Trimming took 5 bases from V and 5 from J; bases not matched to a gene: 8. The CDR3 here is CASSGAGGQRTGELFF. CDR3 bases: TGTGCCAGCAGCGGAGCGGGGGGGCAGAGAACCGGGGAGCTGTTTTTT. Full variable domain (missing parts from reference TRBV7-2 and TRBJ2-2): GAGVSQSPSNKVTEKGKDVELRCDPISGHTALYWYRQSLGQGLEFLIYFQGNSAPDKSGLPSDRFSAERTGGSVSTLTIQRTQQEDSAVYLCASSGAGGQRTGELFFGEGSRLTVL.

The V call is TRBV7-9, the J call TRBJ2-1; tentative D call: TRBD1 (5 bases). The CDR3 spans 12 residues. Germline CDR1 reads SEHNR; CDR2 reads FQNEAQ (reference sequence). Trimming pared 3 bases from V and 10 bases from J, leaving 10 bases between. CDR3 amino acids: CASSFGPGEQFF. The CDR3 nucleotides are TGTGCCAGCAGCTTCGGTCCAGGGGAGCAGTTCTTC.